This TCR beta chain stems from a study of T cell changes during pregnancy in multiple sclerosis. With V trimmed by 3 bases and J by 6 bases, 7 bases remained unmatched. CDR3 length equals 14 residues. The V gene's germline CDR1 is SEHNR and CDR2 FQNEAQ (reference sequence). TCRdb's copy holds only in-frame clones and misses some; the assay was immunoSEQ multiplex PCR. The data contain 47,000 or so clones, approximately 93% of them singletons. The clonotype was recovered from a female donor with multiple sclerosis, enrolled in a pregnancy study. Sequencing was performed on CD4+ T cells from peripheral blood mononuclear cells, taken in the first trimester of pregnancy. This sequence joins TRBV7-9 and TRBJ1-1, with 7 bases lining up with TRBD1. The CDR3 nucleotides read TGTGCCAGCAGCTTCGACAGGGCTGGGCCTGAAGCTTTCTTT. Translating gives CASSFDRAGPEAFF.